The subject of this entry is one TCR beta chain. The antigen is not known. Using immunoSEQ multiplex PCR, the repertoire was profiled, and TCRdb retains in-frame clones only, with some absent. The sample yields around 120,000 clones, 70% to 85% seen once. This entry is derived from a study of T cell responses to AZD1222 COVID-19 vaccine. Study information: Analyses pooled second doses at about 4 or about 12 weeks. Notes on the study in general: Clonal diversity was possibly underestimated; the donors were predominantly white British and more often female.

Looked up from germline, CDR1 is SGHRS and CDR2 is YFSETQ. J lost 6 bases, V lost 0 bases, and 7 bases had no gene match. CDR3 length: 16 amino acids. The sequence was obtained from an adult in good health. Specimen: peripheral blood, collected on day 0 of AZD1222 vaccination. The rearrangement uses TRBV5-1 and TRBJ2-1; TRBD1 agrees at 9 bases. CDR3 loop: CASSLAGTGYRNEQFF. CDR3 bases: TGCGCCAGCAGCTTGGCCGGGACAGGGTACCGCAATGAGCAGTTCTTC.